Shown below are 29 T cell receptor beta chains from a single sample sequenced in a study of shared clonotypes between healthy human individuals. TCRdb keeps only in-frame clones here, not all; method: immunoSEQ multiplex PCR. There are 2 million to 3 million clones in the sample; more than 80% occur only once, and over 0.12% lies in the top ten. The sequencing sample was made of naive CD4+ T cells sorted from blood. Subset defined: CD45RA+ positively selected. The source is a man aged 18 to 29 in good health.

The rearrangement uses TRBV9 and TRBJ2-3; D is undetermined. V lost 4 bases to trimming and J lost 2 bases, with 17 bases between them. The CDR3 consists of 16 residues. The germline V gene encodes CDR1 SGDLS and CDR2 YYNGEE. Here the CDR3 reads CASSPHGRGATDTQYF. Written as DNA, the CDR3 is TGTGCCAGCAGCCCCCATGGTCGAGGAGCCACAGATACGCAGTATTTT.

This clone turned up a few times. J is TRBJ2-1 and V is TRBV21-1. TRBV21-1 is a pseudogene locus. There are 16 residues in the CDR3. CDR3 nucleotide sequence: TGTGACCCCGGGCCAAATGAAAAGGGAACCTACAATGAGCAGTTCTTC. Translated: CDPGPNEKGTYNEQFF.

The CDR3 DNA follows: TGTGCCAGCAGGACCCCTGGCGGGGGGGCGGGAGATACGCAGTATTTT. This translates into CASRTPGGGAGDTQYF. The chain uses TRBV28 and TRBJ2-3, with 9 positions matching TRBD2. V trimming: 6 bases; J trimming: 5 bases; junction bases outside the gene matches: 12. This CDR3 spans 16 amino acids. The germline CDR1 and CDR2 sequences are MDHEN and SYDVKM. The full variable domain, in which reference TRBV28 and TRBJ2-3 provide the parts outside the CDR3, is DVKVTQSSRYLVKRTGEKVFLECVQDMDHENMFWYRQDPGLGLRLIYFSYDVKMKEKGDIPEGYSVSREKKERFSLILESASTNQTSMYLCASRTPGGGAGDTQYFGPGTRLTVL.

This clone came up once. This chain links TRBV7-2 with TRBJ2-5; D is unresolved. V lost 2 bases and J 2 bases, leaving 9 bases between the germline ends. The CDR3 spans 14 residues. CDR1 is SGHTA, CDR2 FQGNSA, per germline. The CDR3 reads CASSLSWGQETQYF. CDR3 in DNA: TGTGCCAGCAGCTTAAGTTGGGGTCAAGAGACCCAGTACTTC. The full variable domain, rest sourced from reference TRBV7-2 and TRBJ2-5, is GAGVSQSPSNKVTEKGKDVELRCDPISGHTALYWYRQSLGQGLEFLIYFQGNSAPDKSGLPSDRFSAERTGGSVSTLTIQRTQQEDSAVYLCASSLSWGQETQYFGPGTRLLVL.

As for this clone: The same CDR3 can be traced to other DNA sequences in this sample. This sequence joins TRBV5-1 and TRBJ2-7, with unresolved D. CDR1 SGHRS and CDR2 YFSETQ come from the germline V gene. Between the trimmed V and J ends, which lost 2 bases and 4 bases, there was a span of 4 bases. The CDR3 loop spans 11 amino acids. In nucleotides, the CDR3 is TGCGCCAGCAGCTTAGGTTACGAGCAGTACTTC. Protein: CASSLGYEQYF.

This clone was seen once. This chain links TRBV25-1 with TRBJ2-2; D ambiguous. The germline V gene has CDR1 MGHDK and CDR2 SYGVNS. This CDR3 region has 12 residues. The germline V and J ends were trimmed by 5 bases and 6 bases, with 7 bases remaining between them. The CDR3 loop is CASSPTAGELFF. In DNA form, the CDR3 reads TGTGCCAGCAGTCCTACGGCCGGGGAGCTGTTTTTT.

The chain is built from TRBV19 and TRBJ2-2, with 11 nucleotides matching TRBD2. This CDR3 region has 19 residues. After removal of 6 bases from V and 0 bases from J, the junction contained 12 bases not matched to a gene. CDR1 and CDR2 from the germline V gene are LNHDA and SQIVND (reference sequence). The CDR3 DNA sequence: TGTGCCAGTAGCACCACCCGACTAGCGGGACCAACGAACACCGGGGAGCTGTTTTTT. Residues: CASSTTRLAGPTNTGELFF.

The chain employs TRBV7-8 and TRBJ1-2; TRBD1 is a possible D gene (5 bases). The ends were cut back, 1 base at V and 4 bases at J, with 10 bases in the middle. The CDR3 consists of 14 residues. Germline V gene sequence: CDR1 SGHVS, CDR2 FQNEAQ. The CDR3 DNA is TGTGCCAGCAGCTTAGTTGACAGTGGCTATGGCTACACCTTC. As protein: CASSLVDSGYGYTF.

This chain joins TRBV11-2 and TRBJ2-7, with TRBD2 as a possible D gene (8 bases). Germline-derived CDR1 and CDR2 are SGHAT and FQNNGV. The ends were cut back, 3 bases at V and 0 bases at J, with 15 bases in the middle. The CDR3 length is 16 residues. CDR3: CASSFGRDSSSYEQYF. CDR3 nucleotide sequence: TGTGCCAGCAGCTTCGGGAGGGACAGTAGCTCCTACGAGCAGTACTTC.

This chain connects TRBV4-1 to TRBJ1-2; 7 bases map to TRBD1. V dropped 4 bases and J dropped 8; count of bases not matched to a gene: 10. Germline V gene sequence: CDR1 MGHRA, CDR2 YSYEKL. The CDR3 has 14 amino acids. The DNA for the CDR3 is TGCGCCAGCAGCCCACAAGGACAGGAAGGCGGCTACACCTTC. Its translation: CASSPQGQEGGYTF.

This chain's CDR3 is CASSSLRGNADTQYF. The CDR3 nucleotides are TGTGCCAGCAGTTCCCTCCGGGGGAACGCAGATACGCAGTATTTT. The chain has TRBV6-6 and TRBJ2-3; maybe TRBD2 (6 bases). CDR3 size: 15 residues. CDR1 is MNHNY and CDR2 is SVGAGI in the germline V gene (reference sequence). The V end lost 4 bases, the J end lost 4 bases, and 15 bases lay between the germline ends.

This clone was counted between two and nine times. This chain links TRBV15 with TRBJ1-5, with 8 bases lining up with TRBD1. Germline values: CDR1 LNHNV, CDR2 YYDKDF (reference sequence). V lost 3 bases, J lost 7 bases, and 8 bases stayed unmatched. The CDR3 runs 15 residues. CDR3 sequence (DNA): TGTGCCACCAGCAGCGACAGGGGAGTGAGGCAGCCCCAGCATTTT. The encoded protein is CATSSDRGVRQPQHF.

As regards this clone: Other nucleotide sequences in the sample specify the same CDR3. The CDR3 DNA follows: TGTGCCAGCACTCTCAAGGGTACGGCGGGACACAATAGAAGAACTAATGAAAAACTGTTTTTT. This gives the protein CASTLKGTAGHNRRTNEKLFF. The chain has TRBV2 and TRBJ1-4, with D perhaps TRBD1 (6 bases). V lost 7 bases, J lost 1 base, and 31 bases lay in between. Germline V gene lookup returns CDR1 SNHLY and CDR2 FYNNEI. The CDR3 length is 21 residues.

V usage is TRBV7-9 and J usage is TRBJ2-3, with TRBD2 matching 12 bases. J was trimmed by 4 bases and V by 1 base; bases with no gene match: 12. The CDR3 loop spans 19 amino acids. Germline lookup yields CDR1 SEHNR and CDR2 FQNEAQ (reference sequence). The CDR3 loop reads CASSLVLAGGLVAPDTQYF. CDR3 bases: TGTGCCAGCAGCTTAGTACTAGCGGGGGGCCTCGTCGCACCAGATACGCAGTATTTT.

This clone has a single count. This chain links TRBV7-9 with TRBJ2-3, with a weak D call TRBD1 (6 bases). V was shortened by 5 bases and J by 5 bases, with 23 bases between the two germline ends. This CDR3 has 17 residues. The germline gives CDR1 SEHNR, CDR2 FQNEAQ (reference sequence). The CDR3 region is CASSLGQSQQEKDTQYF. In DNA, the CDR3 is TGTGCCAGCAGCCTAGGACAGTCGCAGCAAGAGAAAGATACGCAGTATTTT.

The V call is TRBV13, the J call TRBJ1-1; D is uncertain. The CDR3 extends over 15 amino acids. V was clipped by 4 bases and J by 6 bases, with 18 bases between them. Germline loops: CDR1 PRHDT, CDR2 FYEKMQ (reference sequence). CDR3 protein: CASSSQLTSTAEAFF. The CDR3 region has the DNA TGTGCCAGCAGCTCACAGCTGACTTCGACGGCTGAAGCTTTCTTT.

J is TRBJ2-5 and V is TRBV5-4; D may be TRBD1 or TRBD2 (7 bases each). Trimming removed 1 base at V and 4 bases at J, with 14 bases between. The CDR3 spans 15 residues. Germline V CDR1 and CDR2: SGHNT, YYREEE (reference sequence). The CDR3 sequence is CASSLPGGGPETQYF. The CDR3 DNA follows: TGTGCCAGCAGCTTGCCAGGGGGAGGGCCAGAGACCCAGTACTTC. Full variable domain (remainder filled in from reference TRBV5-4 and TRBJ2-5): ETGVTQSPTHLIKTRGQQVTLRCSSQSGHNTVSWYQQALGQGPQFIFQYYREEENGRGNFPPRFSGLQFPNYSSELNVNALELDDSALYLCASSLPGGGPETQYFGPGTRLLVL.

The chain links TRBV9 to TRBJ2-5; 11 bases are shared with TRBD2. Trimming removed 3 bases from V and 0 bases from J; junction bases left unmatched: 7. This CDR3 is 17 amino acids long. Germline CDR1 is SGDLS and CDR2 is YYNGEE. The CDR3 region is CASSAHPGLADQETQYF. DNA of the CDR3: TGTGCCAGCAGCGCACATCCGGGACTAGCGGACCAAGAGACCCAGTACTTC.

The gene calls are TRBV27 and TRBJ2-7; D not resolved. Trimming shortened V by 1 base and J by 0 bases, and 10 bases separated the two germline ends. This CDR3 has 15 amino acids. CDR1 MNHEY and CDR2 SMNVEV come from the germline V gene (reference sequence). The CDR3 bases are TGTGCCAGCAGTTTATTAGGAGAGAGCTCCTACGAGCAGTACTTC. It is translated as CASSLLGESSYEQYF.

V and J are TRBV30 and TRBJ2-2; possible D gene TRBD2, 6 bases. This CDR3 is 15 amino acids long. The germline V gene has CDR1 GTSNPN and CDR2 SVGIG (reference sequence). The CDR3 DNA sequence: TGTGCTTGCACCACACTAGCAACTTTTGGCGGGGAGCTGTTTTTT. It codes for CACTTLATFGGELFF.

This clone has only one observation. This specimen includes other DNA sequences encoding the same CDR3. The chain has TRBV5-1 and TRBJ2-3, with TRBD2 as a possible D gene (5 bases). Trimming pared 1 base from V and 2 bases from J, leaving 8 bases between. This CDR3 has 14 amino acids. Germline CDR1 is SGHRS and CDR2 is YFSETQ. The DNA for the CDR3 is TGCGCCAGCAGCTTGCCGGGATCCACAGATACGCAGTATTTT. This codes for CASSLPGSTDTQYF.

The chain links TRBV30 to TRBJ1-3, with D unresolved. CDR1 is GTSNPN and CDR2 is SVGIG in the germline V gene (reference sequence). This CDR3 region has 14 residues. Deletions cut 3 bases from V and 4 bases from J, with 13 bases between. The CDR3 reads CAWRAPGAGNTIYF. The CDR3 region has the DNA TGTGCCTGGAGAGCCCCCGGAGCGGGAAACACCATATATTTT.

To note about this clone: This specimen includes other DNA sequences encoding the same CDR3. V and J are TRBV5-1 and TRBJ2-7, with 11 bases that match TRBD2. CDR1 SGHRS and CDR2 YFSETQ come from the germline V gene. V dropped 0 bases and J dropped 2; count of bases not matched to a gene: 1. The CDR3 runs 15 residues. Written as DNA, the CDR3 is TGCGCCAGCAGCTTGGGACTAGCGGGGACCTACGAGCAGTACTTC. This codes for CASSLGLAGTYEQYF.

This clone was picked up one time. The chain employs TRBV6-1 and TRBJ2-7; D gene uncertain. Trimming shortened V by 7 bases and J by 0 bases, and 13 bases separated the two germline ends. Germline-derived CDR1 and CDR2 are MNHNS and SASEGT. The CDR3 covers 14 residues. CDR3 sequence reads: CASKPDPASYEQYF. In DNA form, the CDR3 reads TGTGCCAGCAAGCCGGACCCCGCCTCCTACGAGCAGTACTTC.

The chain recombines TRBV7-2 with TRBJ2-3; 8 nucleotides agree with TRBD2. This CDR3 is 14 amino acids long. Per the germline V gene, CDR1 is SGHTA and CDR2 is FQGNSA. The J segment lost 0 bases and the V segment lost 7 bases, leaving 3 bases of the junction unmatched. The CDR3, as DNA: TGTGCCAGCATCGGACTAGCTAGCACAGATACGCAGTATTTT. Its protein is CASIGLASTDTQYF.

The count of this clone is one. Different DNA sequences within this sample yield the same CDR3. The gene calls are TRBV29-1 and TRBJ2-5, with 7 bases fitting TRBD1. In germline, CDR1 is SQVTM, CDR2 ANQGSEA. The J segment lost 2 bases and the V segment lost 5 bases, leaving 2 bases of the junction unmatched. The CDR3 runs 12 residues. The CDR3 loop reads CSVRQGQETQYF. In DNA form, the CDR3 reads TGCAGCGTTAGACAGGGACAAGAGACCCAGTACTTC.

The CDR3: CSVNRGRDEQFF. CDR3 DNA: TGCAGCGTAAACAGGGGCAGGGATGAGCAGTTCTTC. J is TRBJ2-1 and V is TRBV29-1; TRBD1 aligns across 7 bases. From germline, CDR1 is SQVTM and CDR2 ANQGSEA. This CDR3 region has 12 residues. The V segment lost 6 bases and the J segment 8 bases; nucleotides outside the gene matches: 7.

A single count supports this clone. The rearrangement uses TRBV7-9 and TRBJ1-1; D is unresolved. This CDR3 spans 15 amino acids. The germline V gene encodes CDR1 SEHNR and CDR2 FQNEAQ (reference sequence). Trimming took 6 bases from V and 0 from J, leaving 14 bases between them. CDR3 coding DNA: TGTGCCAGCAGGAAAACTGGCCAGATGAACACTGAAGCTTTCTTT. This gives the protein CASRKTGQMNTEAFF.

The J gene is TRBJ2-1, the V gene TRBV2; no firm D call. The CDR3 has 12 residues. In germline, CDR1 is SNHLY, CDR2 FYNNEI. The V and J ends lost 6 bases and 7 bases respectively, with 10 bases between them. CDR3 nucleotide sequence: TGTGCCAGCAGCCCCAACCGGAATGAGCAGTTCTTC. Encoded protein: CASSPNRNEQFF.